Below, one T cell receptor beta chain is given with its context. Generated by immunoSEQ multiplex PCR, the TCRdb table keeps only in-frame clones and is missing some. The data show about 1.5 million clones, 95% to 99% seen once. These data originate in a study of shared clonotypes between healthy human individuals. Looked up from germline, CDR1 is SGHRS and CDR2 is YFSETQ. The CDR3 consists of 14 residues. V lost 0 bases and J 9 bases, leaving 13 bases between the germline ends. CD4+ cell separation produced CD45RA+ naive and CD45RA-negative memory subsets. The sequenced sample was naive CD4+ T cells sorted from blood. Described subset: CD45RA+ positively selected. The clonotype was recovered from a man aged 25-45 years in good health. The chain is built from TRBV5-1 and TRBJ2-1; D not certain. In DNA, the CDR3 is TGCGCCAGCAGCTTGGCATCAATCGATGGTGAGCAGTTCTTC. Amino acid sequence: CASSLASIDGEQFF.